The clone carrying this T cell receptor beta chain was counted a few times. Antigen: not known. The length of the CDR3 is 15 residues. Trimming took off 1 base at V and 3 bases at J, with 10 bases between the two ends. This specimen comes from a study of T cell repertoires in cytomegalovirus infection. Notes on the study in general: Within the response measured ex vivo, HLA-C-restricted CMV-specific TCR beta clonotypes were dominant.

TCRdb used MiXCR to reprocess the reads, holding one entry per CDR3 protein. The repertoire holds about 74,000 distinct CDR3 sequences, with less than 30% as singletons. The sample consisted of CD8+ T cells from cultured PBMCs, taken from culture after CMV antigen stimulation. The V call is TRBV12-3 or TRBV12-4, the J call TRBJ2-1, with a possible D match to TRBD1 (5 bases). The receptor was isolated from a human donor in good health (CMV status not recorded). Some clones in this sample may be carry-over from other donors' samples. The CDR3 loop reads CASSLETEYYNEQFF. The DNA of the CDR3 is TGTGCCAGCAGTTTAGAGACAGAGTACTACAATGAGCAGTTCTTC.